This TCR beta chain emerged from a study of T cells in Graves' hyperthyroidism and ophthalmopathy. A remark on this clonotype: This may come from a read error, since a much larger clone is one base off.

V lost 7 bases to trimming and J lost 4 bases, with 19 bases between them. Germline V gives CDR1 DFQATT, CDR2 SNEGSKA (reference sequence). This CDR3 spans 14 amino acids. Regions amplified from RNA transcripts were the TCR beta CDR3 regions. When the TCR CDR3 underwent first-round RT-PCR, the HTBI primer set was used. TCRdb processed the multiplex PCR reads anew with MiXCR; each CDR3 protein has one entry. The sample has 700,000 to 950,000 distinct CDR3 sequences, roughly a third seen once. This chain connects TRBV20-1 to TRBJ1-2; a possible D gene is TRBD1 (6 bases). The origin of this receptor is a woman aged 40 to 49 with Graves' hyperthyroidism. Sequencing was carried out using blood. CDR3: CSVTGGGRSYGYTF. The CDR3 region has the DNA TGCAGTGTCACCGGCGGGGGGCGCAGCTATGGCTACACCTTC.